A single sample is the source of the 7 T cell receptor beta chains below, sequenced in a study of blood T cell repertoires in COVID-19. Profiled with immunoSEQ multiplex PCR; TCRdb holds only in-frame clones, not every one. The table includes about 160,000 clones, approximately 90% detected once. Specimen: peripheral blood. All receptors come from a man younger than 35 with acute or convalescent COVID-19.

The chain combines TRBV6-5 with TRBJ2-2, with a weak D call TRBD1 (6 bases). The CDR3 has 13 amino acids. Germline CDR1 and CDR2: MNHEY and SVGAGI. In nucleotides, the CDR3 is TGTGCGATACAGGGAGATGGTACCGGGGAGCTGTTTTTT. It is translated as CAIQGDGTGELFF.

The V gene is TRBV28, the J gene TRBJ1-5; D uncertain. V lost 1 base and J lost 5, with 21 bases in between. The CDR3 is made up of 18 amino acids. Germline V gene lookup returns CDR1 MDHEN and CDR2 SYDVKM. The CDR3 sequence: CASSLFTSAPKGDQPQHF. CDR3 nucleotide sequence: TGTGCCAGCAGTTTATTTACAAGTGCCCCCAAGGGAGATCAGCCCCAGCATTTT.

CDR3 sequence: CVSYFRDRVNTEAFF. In DNA, the CDR3 is TGTGTCTCGTACTTCCGGGACAGAGTGAACACTGAAGCTTTCTTT. The chain combines TRBV6-5 with TRBJ1-1, with 7 bases that match TRBD1. Germline V lookup: CDR1 MNHEY, CDR2 SVGAGI. The CDR3 has 15 residues.

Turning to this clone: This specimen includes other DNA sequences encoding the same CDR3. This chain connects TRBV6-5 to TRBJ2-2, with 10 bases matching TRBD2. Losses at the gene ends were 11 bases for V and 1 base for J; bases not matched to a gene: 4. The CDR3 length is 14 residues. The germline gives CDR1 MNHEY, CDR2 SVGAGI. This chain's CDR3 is CASRTSGNTGELFF. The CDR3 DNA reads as TGTGCCTCTCGGACTAGCGGGAACACCGGGGAGCTGTTTTTT.

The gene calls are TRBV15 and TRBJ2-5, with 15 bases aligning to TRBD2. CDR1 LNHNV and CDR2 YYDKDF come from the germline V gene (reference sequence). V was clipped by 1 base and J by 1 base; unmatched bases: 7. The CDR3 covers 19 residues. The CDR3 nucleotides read TGTGCCACCAGCAGAGGCCTGGGACTAGCGGGGGGAATCCAAGAGACCCAGTACTTC. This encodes CATSRGLGLAGGIQETQYF.

The CDR3 DNA sequence: TGTGCCAGCAGCCCCCGTGTAGCGGGGGACGCGTTGGATGAGCAGTTCTTC. It translates to CASSPRVAGDALDEQFF. V usage is TRBV3-1 (or the pseudogene TRBV3-2) and J usage is TRBJ2-1; TRBD2 aligns across 9 bases. CDR3 length equals 17 residues. Germline V gene sequence: CDR1 LGHDT, CDR2 YNNKEL (reference sequence). V trimming: 4 bases; J trimming: 8 bases; junction bases outside the gene matches: 15.

The CDR3 DNA reads as TGTGCCAGCAGCCCAAATTTCCGGGACAGAGGTGAAAAACTGTTTTTT. Protein product: CASSPNFRDRGEKLFF. The V call is TRBV5-6, the J call TRBJ1-4, with 7 bases fitting TRBD1. This CDR3 has 16 residues. The germline V gene encodes CDR1 SGHDT and CDR2 YYEEEE. Germline trimming cut 4 bases from V and 7 bases from J; bases unmatched to any gene: 13.